This passage covers 14 T cell receptor beta chains from one sample sequenced in a study of Graves' ophthalmopathy and Graves' hyperthyroidism. Amplification from RNA transcripts yielded the TCR beta CDR3 regions. Investigators did first-round RT-PCR with HTBI primers, then second-round multiplex PCR. One entry per CDR3 protein results from TCRdb running MiXCR on the multiplex PCR reads. The sample shows 360,000 or so distinct CDR3 sequences, around 19% of them seen only once. Sequenced input: peripheral blood. The receptors were gathered from a woman aged 18 to 35 with Graves' ophthalmopathy.

This clonotype turned up a few times. A read error may produce the germline difference seen at one junction end. This rearrangement joins TRBV6-2 or TRBV6-3 to TRBJ2-7; TRBD2 matches at 7 bases. Germline V gene lookup returns CDR1 MNHEY and CDR2 SVGEGT. This CDR3 region has 14 residues. Here the CDR3 DNA reads TGTGCCAGCAGTTACTCCGGGAGGATCTACGAGCAATACTTC. It is translated as CASSYSGRIYEQYF.

In its sample, this clonotype was seen many times. The V gene is TRBV19, the J gene TRBJ2-7; D is uncertain. CDR1 LNHDA and CDR2 SQIVND come from the germline V gene (reference sequence). This CDR3 has 16 amino acids. V gave up 3 bases and J gave up 0 bases, with 15 bases separating them. The CDR3 loop is CASSIGRADSSYEQYF. The CDR3 DNA follows: TGTGCCAGTAGTATCGGTAGGGCAGATTCCTCCTACGAGCAGTACTTC.

This clonotype was recorded at least ten times. V usage is TRBV11-2 and J usage is TRBJ1-6, with a tentative D call TRBD1 (6 bases). Germline-derived CDR1 and CDR2 are SGHAT and FQNNGV. The CDR3 covers 16 residues. V lost 0 bases and J lost 10, with 16 bases in between. In DNA, the CDR3 is TGTGCCAGCAGCTTAGATTTGACCAGGGGAAAATCACCCCTCCACTTT. This encodes CASSLDLTRGKSPLHF. Based on the CDR3 plus reference TRBV11-2 and TRBJ1-6, the full variable domain is EAGVAQSPRYKIIEKRQSVAFWCNPISGHATLYWYQQILGQGPKLLIQFQNNGVVDDSQLPKDRFSAERLKGVDSTLKIQPAKLEDSAVYLCASSLDLTRGKSPLHFGNGTRLTVT.

This clonotype was counted at least ten times. V is TRBV20-1 and J is TRBJ1-3; D gene ambiguous. Trimming took off 1 base at V and 2 bases at J, with 12 bases between the two ends. Germline lookup yields CDR1 DFQATT and CDR2 SNEGSKA (reference sequence). This CDR3 comprises 15 residues. The CDR3 DNA is TGCAGTGCTAGAGGGCCTTTATTAACTGGAAACACCATATATTTT. Translated: CSARGPLLTGNTIYF.

This clonotype occurred many times. CDR3 nucleotides: TGCGCCAGCAGAACACTAGCGGGGGCCTACGAGCAGTACTTC. It translates to CASRTLAGAYEQYF. V is TRBV5-1 and J is TRBJ2-7; 11 bases are a match to TRBD2. V lost 5 bases, J lost 2 bases, and 3 bases stayed unmatched. The CDR3 consists of 14 residues. The germline gives CDR1 SGHRS, CDR2 YFSETQ.

There are many counts of this clonotype. V gene TRBV19 combines with J gene TRBJ1-5, with D unresolved. With 4 bases removed from V and 7 bases from J, the gap between germline ends came to 17 bases. This CDR3 is built from 15 residues. Per germline, CDR1 LNHDA and CDR2 SQIVND (reference sequence). This chain's CDR3 is CASSTGPTSLQPQHF. CDR3 sequence (DNA): TGTGCCAGTAGTACCGGGCCTACCTCTCTACAGCCCCAGCATTTT.

This clonotype has a count of ten or more. This sequence joins TRBV6-1 and TRBJ1-2; 10 nucleotides agree with TRBD1. The germline CDR1 and CDR2 sequences are MNHNS and SASEGT. The CDR3 sequence is 15 residues long. The trim removed 3 bases at V and 2 bases at J, leaving 3 bases unmatched. In DNA, the CDR3 is TGTGCCAGCAGTGATCCGGGACAGGGGAACTATGGCTACACCTTC. Protein sequence: CASSDPGQGNYGYTF.

The sample holds many counts of this clonotype. This chain joins TRBV7-2 and TRBJ2-2; TRBD1 matches at 7 bases. The length of the CDR3 is 14 residues. The V gene's germline CDR1 is SGHTA and CDR2 FQGNSA. Trimming took 3 bases from V and 7 from J; bases not matched to a gene: 5. CDR3 residues: CASSFDRVSGELFF. The CDR3 DNA reads as TGTGCCAGCAGCTTCGACAGGGTTAGCGGGGAGCTGTTTTTT.

This clonotype was seen repeatedly, ten times or more. The chain joins TRBV15 to TRBJ1-1, with a weak D call TRBD1 (6 bases). Between the trimmed V and J ends, which lost 1 base and 1 base, there was a span of 10 bases. CDR3 length: 15 amino acids. Germline assignment: CDR1 LNHNV and CDR2 YYDKDF (reference sequence). CDR3 in DNA: TGTGCCACCAGCAGAGCAGGGACATCGAACACTGAAGCTTTCTTT. Amino acids: CATSRAGTSNTEAFF.

This chain links TRBV4-3 with TRBJ2-2; D gene ambiguous. Germline CDR1 reads LGHNA; CDR2 reads YSLEER. With 3 bases removed from V and 7 bases from J, the gap between germline ends came to 6 bases. The CDR3 contains 12 residues. Here the CDR3 DNA reads TGCGCCAGCAGCCAGCTACGCGGGGAGCTGTTTTTT. Protein: CASSQLRGELFF.

This clonotype was seen repeatedly, ten times or more. At one of its ends the junction is not consistent with the germline gene, which may arise from a read error. The genes are TRBV6-2 or TRBV6-3 and TRBJ2-7, with a tentative D call TRBD1 (5 bases). Looked up from germline, CDR1 is MNHEY and CDR2 is SVGEGT. The CDR3 has 14 amino acids. The CDR3 is CASSPRASSYGQYF. Written as DNA, the CDR3 is TGTGCCAGCAGTCCCAGGGCGAGCTCCTACGGGCAGTACTTC.

This clonotype was seen many times. The chain employs TRBV28 and TRBJ2-7; D is possibly TRBD1 (6 bases). CDR1 and CDR2 (germline): MDHEN, SYDVKM. V gave up 5 bases and J gave up 5 bases, with 13 bases separating them. The CDR3 sequence is 13 residues long. The CDR3 DNA sequence: TGTGCCAGCAGTAGTGACAGGAGCCACGAGCAGTACTTC. Protein product: CASSSDRSHEQYF.

This clonotype was seen at least ten times. V usage is TRBV11-2 and J usage is TRBJ2-5; D is perhaps TRBD1 (6 bases). CDR1 and CDR2 from the germline V gene are SGHAT and FQNNGV. The V end lost 3 bases, the J end lost 4 bases, and 12 bases lay between the germline ends. This CDR3 spans 14 amino acids. The CDR3 DNA reads as TGTGCCAGCAGCTTCACAGGGTCGCGAGAGACCCAGTACTTC. Amino acid sequence: CASSFTGSRETQYF.

This clonotype was seen repeatedly, ten times or more. J is TRBJ1-1 and V is TRBV2; D not certain. The germline gives CDR1 SNHLY, CDR2 FYNNEI. The CDR3 has 16 residues. Trimming shortened V by 3 bases and J by 2 bases, and 16 bases separated the two germline ends. CDR3 sequence reads: CASSDRNTLRNTEAFF. DNA for the CDR3: TGTGCCAGCAGTGACCGGAATACACTAAGAAACACTGAAGCTTTCTTT.